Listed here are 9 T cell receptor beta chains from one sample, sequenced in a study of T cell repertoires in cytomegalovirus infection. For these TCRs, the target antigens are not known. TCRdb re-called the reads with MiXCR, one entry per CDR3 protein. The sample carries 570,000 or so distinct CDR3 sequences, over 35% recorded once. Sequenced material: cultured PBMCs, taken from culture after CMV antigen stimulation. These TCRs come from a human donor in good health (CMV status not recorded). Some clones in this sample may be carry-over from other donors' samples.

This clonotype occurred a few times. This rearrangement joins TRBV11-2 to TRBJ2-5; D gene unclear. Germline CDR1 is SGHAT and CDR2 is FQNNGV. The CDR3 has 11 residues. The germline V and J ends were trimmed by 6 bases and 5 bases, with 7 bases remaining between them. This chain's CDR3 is CASRGWETQYF. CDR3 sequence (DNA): TGTGCCAGCAGAGGATGGGAGACCCAGTACTTC.

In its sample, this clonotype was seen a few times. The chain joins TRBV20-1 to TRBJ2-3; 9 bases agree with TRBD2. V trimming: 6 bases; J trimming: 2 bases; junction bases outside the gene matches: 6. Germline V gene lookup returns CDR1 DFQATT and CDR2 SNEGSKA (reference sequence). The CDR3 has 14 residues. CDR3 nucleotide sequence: TGCAGTGCCAAAGCGGGAGGACCCACAGATACGCAGTATTTT. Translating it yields CSAKAGGPTDTQYF.

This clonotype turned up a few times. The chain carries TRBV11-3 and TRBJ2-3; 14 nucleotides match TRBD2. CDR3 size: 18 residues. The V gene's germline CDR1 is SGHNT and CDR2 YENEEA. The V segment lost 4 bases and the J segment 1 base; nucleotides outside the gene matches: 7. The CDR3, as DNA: TGTGCCAGCAGCTCCGGACTAGCGGGAGGCGCAGGCACAGATACGCAGTATTTT. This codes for CASSSGLAGGAGTDTQYF.

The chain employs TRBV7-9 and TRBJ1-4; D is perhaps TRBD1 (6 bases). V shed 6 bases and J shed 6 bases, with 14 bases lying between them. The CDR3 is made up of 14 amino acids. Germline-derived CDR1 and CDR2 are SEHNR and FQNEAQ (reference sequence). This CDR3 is CASSRAQGYEKLFF. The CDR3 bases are TGTGCCAGCAGTCGAGCTCAGGGGTATGAAAAACTGTTTTTT.

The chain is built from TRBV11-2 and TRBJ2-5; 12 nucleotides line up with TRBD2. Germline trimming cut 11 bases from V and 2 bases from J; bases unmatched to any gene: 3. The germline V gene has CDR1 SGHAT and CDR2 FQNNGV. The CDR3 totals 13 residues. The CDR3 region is CAGTSGPQETQYF. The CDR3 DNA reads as TGTGCCGGGACTAGCGGGCCTCAAGAGACCCAGTACTTC.

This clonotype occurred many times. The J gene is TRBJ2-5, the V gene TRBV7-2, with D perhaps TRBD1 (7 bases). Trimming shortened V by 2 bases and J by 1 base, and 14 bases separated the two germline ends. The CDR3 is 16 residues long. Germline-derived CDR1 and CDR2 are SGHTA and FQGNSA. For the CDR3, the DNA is TGTGCCAGCAGCTTAAATCAGGGGGGAAGCCAAGAGACCCAGTACTTC. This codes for CASSLNQGGSQETQYF.

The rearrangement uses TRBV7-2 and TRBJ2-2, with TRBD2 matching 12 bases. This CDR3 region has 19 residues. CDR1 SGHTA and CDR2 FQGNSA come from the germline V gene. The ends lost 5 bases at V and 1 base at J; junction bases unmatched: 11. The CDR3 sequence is CASSPSLASGGGNTGELFF. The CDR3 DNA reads TGTGCCAGCAGCCCGTCGTTGGCTAGCGGGGGGGGGAACACCGGGGAGCTGTTTTTT.

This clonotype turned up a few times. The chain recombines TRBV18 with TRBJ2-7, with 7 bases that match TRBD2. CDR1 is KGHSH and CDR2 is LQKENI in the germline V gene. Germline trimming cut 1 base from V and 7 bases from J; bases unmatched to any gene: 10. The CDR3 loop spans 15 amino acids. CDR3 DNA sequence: TGTGCCAGCTCACCACATCCCGGGGGACTAAGGGAGCAGTACTTC. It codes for CASSPHPGGLREQYF. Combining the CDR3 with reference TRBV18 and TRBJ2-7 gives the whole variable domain NAGVMQNPRHLVRRRGQEARLRCSPMKGHSHVYWYRQLPEEGLKFMVYLQKENIIDESGMPKERFSAEFPKEGPSILRIQQVVRGDSAAYFCASSPHPGGLREQYFGPGTRLTVT.

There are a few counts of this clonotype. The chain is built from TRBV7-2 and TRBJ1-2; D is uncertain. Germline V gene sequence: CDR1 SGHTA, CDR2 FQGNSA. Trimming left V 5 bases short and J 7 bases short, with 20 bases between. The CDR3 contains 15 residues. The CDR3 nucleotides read TGTGCCAGCAGCCTTGACTGGACGGCGGCTGCTGGCTACACCTTC. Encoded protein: CASSLDWTAAAGYTF.